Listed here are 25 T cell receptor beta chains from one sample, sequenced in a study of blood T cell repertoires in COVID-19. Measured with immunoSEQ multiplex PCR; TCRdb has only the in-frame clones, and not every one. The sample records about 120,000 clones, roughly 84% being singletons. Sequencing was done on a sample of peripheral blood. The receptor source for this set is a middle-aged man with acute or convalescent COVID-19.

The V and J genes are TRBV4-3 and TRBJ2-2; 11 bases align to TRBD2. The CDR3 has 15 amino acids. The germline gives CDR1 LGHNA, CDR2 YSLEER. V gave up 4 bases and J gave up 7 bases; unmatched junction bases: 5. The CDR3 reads CASSLAGGNFGELFF. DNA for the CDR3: TGCGCCAGCAGCCTAGCGGGGGGGAATTTCGGGGAGCTGTTTTTT.

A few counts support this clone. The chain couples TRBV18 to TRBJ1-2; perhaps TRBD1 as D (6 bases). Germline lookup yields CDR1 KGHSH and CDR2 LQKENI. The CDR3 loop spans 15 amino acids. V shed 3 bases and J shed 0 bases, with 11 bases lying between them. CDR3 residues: CASSPRRTANYGYTF. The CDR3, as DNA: TGTGCCAGCTCACCGAGGAGGACAGCTAACTATGGCTACACCTTC. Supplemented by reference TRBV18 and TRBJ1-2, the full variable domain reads NAGVMQNPRHLVRRRGQEARLRCSPMKGHSHVYWYRQLPEEGLKFMVYLQKENIIDESGMPKERFSAEFPKEGPSILRIQQVVRGDSAAYFCASSPRRTANYGYTFGSGTRLTVV.

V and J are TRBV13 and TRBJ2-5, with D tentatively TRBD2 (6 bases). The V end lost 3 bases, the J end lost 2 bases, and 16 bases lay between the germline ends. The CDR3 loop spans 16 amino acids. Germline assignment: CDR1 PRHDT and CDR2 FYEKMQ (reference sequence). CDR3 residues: CASSFHPGTGQETQYF. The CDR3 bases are TGTGCCAGCAGCTTTCACCCCGGGACTGGACAAGAGACCCAGTACTTC.

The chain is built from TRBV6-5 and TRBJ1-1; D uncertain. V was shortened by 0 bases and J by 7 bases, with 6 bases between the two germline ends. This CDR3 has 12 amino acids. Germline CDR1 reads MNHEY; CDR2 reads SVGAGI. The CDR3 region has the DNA TGTGCCAGCAGTTACTCGATGAGTGAAGCTTTCTTT. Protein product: CASSYSMSEAFF.

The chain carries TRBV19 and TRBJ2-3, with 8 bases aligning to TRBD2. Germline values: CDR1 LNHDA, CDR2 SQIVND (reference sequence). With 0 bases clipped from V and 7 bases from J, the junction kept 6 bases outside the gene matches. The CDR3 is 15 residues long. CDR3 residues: CASSIEAGGGYTQYF. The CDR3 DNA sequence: TGTGCCAGTAGTATAGAAGCTGGCGGGGGGTATACGCAGTATTTT.

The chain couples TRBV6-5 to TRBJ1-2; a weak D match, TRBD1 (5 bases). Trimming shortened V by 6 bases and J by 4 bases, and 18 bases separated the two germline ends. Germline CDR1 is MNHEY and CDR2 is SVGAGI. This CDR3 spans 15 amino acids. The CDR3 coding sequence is TGTGCCAGCAGGGGCAAATTGCGACAGCTCTATGGCTACACCTTC. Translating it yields CASRGKLRQLYGYTF.

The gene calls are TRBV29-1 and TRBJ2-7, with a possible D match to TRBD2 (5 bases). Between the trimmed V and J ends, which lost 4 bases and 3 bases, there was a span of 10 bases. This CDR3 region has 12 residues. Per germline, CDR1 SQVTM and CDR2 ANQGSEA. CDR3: CSVGRGYYEQYF. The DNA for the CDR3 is TGCAGCGTTGGCAGAGGGTACTACGAGCAGTACTTC.

The CDR3 region is CASSPLASASYEQYF. CDR3 coding DNA: TGCGCCAGCAGCCCGCTAGCTTCGGCCAGCTACGAGCAGTACTTC. The chain joins TRBV10-1 to TRBJ2-7; D is possibly TRBD2 (5 bases). V shed 6 bases and J shed 3 bases, with 18 bases lying between them. This CDR3 has 15 residues. CDR1 and CDR2 (germline): WNHNN, SYGVQD (reference sequence).

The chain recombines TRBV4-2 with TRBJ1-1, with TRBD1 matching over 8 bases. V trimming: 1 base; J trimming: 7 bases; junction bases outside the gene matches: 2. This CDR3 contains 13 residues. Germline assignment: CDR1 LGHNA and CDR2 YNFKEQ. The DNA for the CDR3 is TGTGCCAGCAGCCAAGGGACAGGGCTTGAAGCTTTCTTT. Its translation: CASSQGTGLEAFF.

Written as DNA, the CDR3 is TGTGCCATCAGTGGGCAGGCCACCGGAGATACGCAGTATTTT. This sequence encodes CAISGQATGDTQYF. The chain joins TRBV10-3 to TRBJ2-3; D is ambiguous. The CDR3 has 14 amino acids. V was shortened by 4 bases and J by 5 bases, with 13 bases between the two germline ends. Germline loops: CDR1 ENHRY, CDR2 SYGVKD.

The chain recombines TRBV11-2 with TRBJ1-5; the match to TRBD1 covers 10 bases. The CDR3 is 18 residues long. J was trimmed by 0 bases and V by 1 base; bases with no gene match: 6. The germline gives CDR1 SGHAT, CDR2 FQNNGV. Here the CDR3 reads CASSLGDRGPYSNQPQHF. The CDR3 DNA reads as TGTGCCAGCAGCTTAGGGGACAGGGGACCTTATAGCAATCAGCCCCAGCATTTT.

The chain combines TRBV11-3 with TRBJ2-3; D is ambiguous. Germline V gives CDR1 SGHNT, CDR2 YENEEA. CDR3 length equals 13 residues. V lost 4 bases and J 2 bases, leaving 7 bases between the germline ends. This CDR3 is CASSSTYTDTQYF. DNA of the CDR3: TGTGCCAGCAGCTCAACATACACAGATACGCAGTATTTT.

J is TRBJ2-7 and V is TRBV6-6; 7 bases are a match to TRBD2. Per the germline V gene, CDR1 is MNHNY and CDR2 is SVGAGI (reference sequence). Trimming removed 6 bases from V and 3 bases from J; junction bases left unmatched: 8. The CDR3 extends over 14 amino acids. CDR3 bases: TGTGCCAGCAGACGGACTAGAGATAACTACGAGCAGTACTTC. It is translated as CASRRTRDNYEQYF.

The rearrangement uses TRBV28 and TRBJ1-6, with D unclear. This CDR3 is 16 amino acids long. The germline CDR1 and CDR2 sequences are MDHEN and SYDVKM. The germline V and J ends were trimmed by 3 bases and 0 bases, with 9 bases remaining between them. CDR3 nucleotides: TGTGCCAGCAGTTTCCCCAGAGGCTCCTATAATTCACCCCTCCACTTT. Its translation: CASSFPRGSYNSPLHF. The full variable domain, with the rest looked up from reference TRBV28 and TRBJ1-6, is DVKVTQSSRYLVKRTGEKVFLECVQDMDHENMFWYRQDPGLGLRLIYFSYDVKMKEKGDIPEGYSVSREKKERFSLILESASTNQTSMYLCASSFPRGSYNSPLHFGNGTRLTVT.

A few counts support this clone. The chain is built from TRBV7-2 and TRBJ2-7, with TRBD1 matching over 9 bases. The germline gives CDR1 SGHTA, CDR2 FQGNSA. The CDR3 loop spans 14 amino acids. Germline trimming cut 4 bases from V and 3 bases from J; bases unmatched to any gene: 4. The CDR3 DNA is TGTGCCAGCAGCTCCCGGACAGGGGTCTACGAGCAGTACTTC. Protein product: CASSSRTGVYEQYF.

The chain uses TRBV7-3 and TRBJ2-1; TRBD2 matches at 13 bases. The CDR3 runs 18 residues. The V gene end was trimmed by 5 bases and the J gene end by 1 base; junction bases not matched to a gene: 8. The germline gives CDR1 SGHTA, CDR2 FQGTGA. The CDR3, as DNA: TGTGCCAGCAGCCGATCGGGACTAGCGGGGCGGTCCTACAATGAGCAGTTCTTC. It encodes CASSRSGLAGRSYNEQFF. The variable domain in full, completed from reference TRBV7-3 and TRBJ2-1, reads GAGVSQTPSNKVTEKGKYVELRCDPISGHTALYWYRQSLGQGPEFLIYFQGTGAADDSGLPNDRFFAVRPEGSVSTLKIQRTERGDSAVYLCASSRSGLAGRSYNEQFFGPGTRLTVL.

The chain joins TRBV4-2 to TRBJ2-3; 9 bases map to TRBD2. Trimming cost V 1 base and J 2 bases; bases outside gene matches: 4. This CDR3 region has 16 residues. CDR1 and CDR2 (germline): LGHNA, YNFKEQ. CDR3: CASSQVSGGPTDTQYF. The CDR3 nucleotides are TGTGCCAGCAGCCAAGTAAGCGGGGGGCCCACAGATACGCAGTATTTT.

CDR3 residues: CATSKTSGVGPYNEQFF. The CDR3 nucleotides are TGTGCCACCAGTAAGACTAGCGGGGTGGGGCCCTACAATGAGCAGTTCTTC. V is TRBV15 and J is TRBJ2-1, with 11 bases identical to TRBD2. The V segment lost 6 bases and the J segment 2 bases; nucleotides outside the gene matches: 9. The V gene's germline CDR1 is LNHNV and CDR2 YYDKDF (reference sequence). This CDR3 region has 17 residues.

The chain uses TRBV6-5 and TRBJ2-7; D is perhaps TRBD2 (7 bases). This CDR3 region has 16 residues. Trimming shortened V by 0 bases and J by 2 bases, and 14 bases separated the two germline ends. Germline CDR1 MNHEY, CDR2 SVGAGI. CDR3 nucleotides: TGTGCCAGCAGTTACTCCAAGTGGGGGGGGCCCTACGAGCAGTACTTC. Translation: CASSYSKWGGPYEQYF.

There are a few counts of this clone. This CDR3 is CASSPQVIQPQHF. In DNA, the CDR3 is TGTGCCAGTAGTCCCCAGGTGATTCAGCCCCAGCATTTT. The V and J genes are TRBV19 and TRBJ1-5; D is unclear. Germline loops: CDR1 LNHDA, CDR2 SQIVND (reference sequence). This CDR3 spans 13 amino acids. Trimming cost V 5 bases and J 6 bases, with 11 bases left between them.

The CDR3 sequence: CSVGRGGGETQYF. The CDR3 nucleotides read TGCAGCGTTGGGCGGGGGGGCGGCGAGACCCAGTACTTC. The rearrangement joins TRBV29-1 to TRBJ2-5, with 9 bases matching TRBD2. Trimming took 4 bases from V and 5 from J; bases not matched to a gene: 5. The CDR3 is 13 amino acids. CDR1 is SQVTM, CDR2 ANQGSEA, per germline.

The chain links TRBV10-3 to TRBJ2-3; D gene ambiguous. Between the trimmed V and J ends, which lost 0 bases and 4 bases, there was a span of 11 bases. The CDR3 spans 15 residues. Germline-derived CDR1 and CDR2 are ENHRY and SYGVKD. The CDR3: CAISESEPSADTQYF. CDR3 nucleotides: TGTGCCATCAGTGAGTCGGAGCCGTCGGCAGATACGCAGTATTTT.

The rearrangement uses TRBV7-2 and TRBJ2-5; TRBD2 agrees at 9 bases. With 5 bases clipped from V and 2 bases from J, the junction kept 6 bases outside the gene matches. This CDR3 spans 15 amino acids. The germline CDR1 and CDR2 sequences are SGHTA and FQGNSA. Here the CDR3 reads CASSTRLAAQETQYF. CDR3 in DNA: TGTGCCAGCAGCACCCGACTAGCGGCACAAGAGACCCAGTACTTC.

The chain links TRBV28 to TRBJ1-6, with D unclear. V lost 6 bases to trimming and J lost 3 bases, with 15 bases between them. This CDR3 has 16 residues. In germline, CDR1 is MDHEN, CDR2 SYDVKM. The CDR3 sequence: CASSPRSENYNSPLHF. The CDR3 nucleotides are TGTGCCAGCAGCCCCAGGTCTGAAAACTATAATTCACCCCTCCACTTT.

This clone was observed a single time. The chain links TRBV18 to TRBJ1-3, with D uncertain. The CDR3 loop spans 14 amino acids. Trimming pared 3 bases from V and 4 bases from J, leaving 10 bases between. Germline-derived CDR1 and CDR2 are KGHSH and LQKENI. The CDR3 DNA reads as TGTGCCAGCTCACCTCCAGGTCCAGGAAACACCATATATTTT. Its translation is CASSPPGPGNTIYF.